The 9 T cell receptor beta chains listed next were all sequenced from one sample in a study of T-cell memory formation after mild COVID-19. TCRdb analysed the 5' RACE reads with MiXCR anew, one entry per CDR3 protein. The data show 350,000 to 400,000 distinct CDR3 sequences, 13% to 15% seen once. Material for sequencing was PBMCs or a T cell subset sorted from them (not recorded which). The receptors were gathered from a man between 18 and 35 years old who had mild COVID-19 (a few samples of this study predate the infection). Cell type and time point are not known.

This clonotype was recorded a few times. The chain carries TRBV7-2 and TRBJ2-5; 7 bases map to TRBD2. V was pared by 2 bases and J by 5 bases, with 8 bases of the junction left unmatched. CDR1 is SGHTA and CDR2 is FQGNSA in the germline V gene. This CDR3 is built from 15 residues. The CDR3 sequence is CASSLSGGIWETQYF. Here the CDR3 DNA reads TGTGCCAGCAGCTTATCCGGGGGGATTTGGGAGACCCAGTACTTC. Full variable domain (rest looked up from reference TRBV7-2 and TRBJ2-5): GAGVSQSPSNKVTEKGKDVELRCDPISGHTALYWYRQSLGQGLEFLIYFQGNSAPDKSGLPSDRFSAERTGGSVSTLTIQRTQQEDSAVYLCASSLSGGIWETQYFGPGTRLLVL.

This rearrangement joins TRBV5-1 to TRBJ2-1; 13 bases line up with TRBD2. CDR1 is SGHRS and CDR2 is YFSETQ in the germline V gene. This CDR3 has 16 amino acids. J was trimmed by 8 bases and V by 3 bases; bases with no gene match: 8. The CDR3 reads CASSYSTSGGADEQFF. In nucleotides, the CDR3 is TGCGCCAGCAGCTACTCAACTAGCGGGGGGGCGGATGAGCAGTTCTTC.

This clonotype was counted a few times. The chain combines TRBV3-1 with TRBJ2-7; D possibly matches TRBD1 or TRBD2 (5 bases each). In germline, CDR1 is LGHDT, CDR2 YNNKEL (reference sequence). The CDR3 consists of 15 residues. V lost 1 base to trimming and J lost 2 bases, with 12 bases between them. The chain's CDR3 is CASSQAGTSTYEQYF. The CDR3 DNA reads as TGTGCCAGCAGCCAAGCCGGGACCAGTACCTACGAGCAGTACTTC.

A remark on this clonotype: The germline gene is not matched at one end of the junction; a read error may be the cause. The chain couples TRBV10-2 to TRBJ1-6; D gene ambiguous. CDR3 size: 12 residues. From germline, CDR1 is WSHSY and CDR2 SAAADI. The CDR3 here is CATSPGNSPLHF. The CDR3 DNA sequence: TGCGCCACCAGTCCCGGTAATTCACCCCTCCACTTT.

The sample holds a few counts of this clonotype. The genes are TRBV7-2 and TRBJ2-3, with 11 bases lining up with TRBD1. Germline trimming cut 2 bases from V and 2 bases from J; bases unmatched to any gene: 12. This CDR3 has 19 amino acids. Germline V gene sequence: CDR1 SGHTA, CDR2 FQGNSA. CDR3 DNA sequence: TGTGCCAGCAGCTTATACCCGCCGGGACAGGGGGTGACCACAGATACGCAGTATTTT. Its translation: CASSLYPPGQGVTTDTQYF.

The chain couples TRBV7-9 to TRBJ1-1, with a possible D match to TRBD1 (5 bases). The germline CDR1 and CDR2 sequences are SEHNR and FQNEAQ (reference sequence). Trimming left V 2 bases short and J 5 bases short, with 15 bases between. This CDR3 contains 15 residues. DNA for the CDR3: TGTGCCAGCAGCTTACTTACTGGGGCCCCTACTGAAGCTTTCTTT. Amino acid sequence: CASSLLTGAPTEAFF.

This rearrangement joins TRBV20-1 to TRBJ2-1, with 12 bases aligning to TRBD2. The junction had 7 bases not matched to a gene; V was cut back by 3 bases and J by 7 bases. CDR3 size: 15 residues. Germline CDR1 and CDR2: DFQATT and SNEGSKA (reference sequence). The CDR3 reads CSASRSLAGGNEQFF. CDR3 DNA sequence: TGCAGTGCTAGTAGGTCTCTAGCGGGGGGGAATGAGCAGTTCTTC.

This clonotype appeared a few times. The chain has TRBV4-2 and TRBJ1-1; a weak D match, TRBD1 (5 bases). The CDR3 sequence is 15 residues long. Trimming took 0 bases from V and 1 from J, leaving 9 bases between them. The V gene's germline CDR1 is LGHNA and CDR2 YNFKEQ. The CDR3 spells CASSQDPQGNTEAFF. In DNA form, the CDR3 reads TGTGCCAGCAGCCAAGACCCGCAGGGGAACACTGAAGCTTTCTTT.

The CDR3 region has the DNA TGCGCCAGCAGCTTGGTTGGGAAGGGGGCCGGGGCAGATACGCAGTATTTT. It is translated as CASSLVGKGAGADTQYF. This sequence joins TRBV5-1 and TRBJ2-3, with 7 bases lining up with TRBD1. After removal of 0 bases from V and 4 bases from J, the junction contained 11 bases not matched to a gene. CDR3 length equals 17 residues. CDR1 is SGHRS, CDR2 YFSETQ, per germline.